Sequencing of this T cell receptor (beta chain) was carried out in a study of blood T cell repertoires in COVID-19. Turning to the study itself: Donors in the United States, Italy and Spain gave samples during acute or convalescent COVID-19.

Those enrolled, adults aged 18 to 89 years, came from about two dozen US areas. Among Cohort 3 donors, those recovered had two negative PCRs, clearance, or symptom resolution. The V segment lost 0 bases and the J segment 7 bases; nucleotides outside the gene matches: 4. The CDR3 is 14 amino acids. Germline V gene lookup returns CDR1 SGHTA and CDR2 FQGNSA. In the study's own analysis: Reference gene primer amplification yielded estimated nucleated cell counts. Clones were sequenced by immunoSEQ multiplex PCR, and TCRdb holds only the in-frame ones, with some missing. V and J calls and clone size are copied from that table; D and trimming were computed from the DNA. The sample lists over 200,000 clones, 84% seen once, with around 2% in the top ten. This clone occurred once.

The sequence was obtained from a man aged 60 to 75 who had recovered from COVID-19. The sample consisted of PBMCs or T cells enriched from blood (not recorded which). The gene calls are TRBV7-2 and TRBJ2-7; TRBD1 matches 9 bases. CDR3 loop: CASSLAGTGIEQYF. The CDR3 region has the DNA TGTGCCAGCAGCTTAGCTGGGACAGGGATTGAGCAGTACTTC.